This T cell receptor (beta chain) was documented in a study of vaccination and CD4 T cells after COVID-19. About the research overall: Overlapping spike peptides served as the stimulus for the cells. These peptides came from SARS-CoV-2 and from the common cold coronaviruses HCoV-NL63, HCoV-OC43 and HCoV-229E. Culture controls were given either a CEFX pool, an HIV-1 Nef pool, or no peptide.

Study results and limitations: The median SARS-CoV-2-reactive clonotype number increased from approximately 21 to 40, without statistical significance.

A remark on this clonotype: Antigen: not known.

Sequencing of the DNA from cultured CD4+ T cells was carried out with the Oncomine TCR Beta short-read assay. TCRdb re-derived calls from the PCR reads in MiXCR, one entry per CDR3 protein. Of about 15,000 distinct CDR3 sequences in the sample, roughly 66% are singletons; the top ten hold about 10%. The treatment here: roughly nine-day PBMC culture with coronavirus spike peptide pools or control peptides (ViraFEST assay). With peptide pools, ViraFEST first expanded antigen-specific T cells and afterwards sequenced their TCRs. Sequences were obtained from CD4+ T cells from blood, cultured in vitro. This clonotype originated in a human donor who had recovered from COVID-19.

This CDR3 is CASRALQGAADTQYF. The CDR3 coding sequence is TGTGCCAGCAGAGCCTTACAGGGGGCGGCAGATACGCAGTATTTT. This rearrangement joins TRBV27 to TRBJ2-3; 9 positions match TRBD1. Germline CDR1 and CDR2: MNHEY and SMNVEV (reference sequence). V was clipped by 6 bases and J by 4 bases; unmatched bases: 8. The CDR3 loop spans 15 amino acids.